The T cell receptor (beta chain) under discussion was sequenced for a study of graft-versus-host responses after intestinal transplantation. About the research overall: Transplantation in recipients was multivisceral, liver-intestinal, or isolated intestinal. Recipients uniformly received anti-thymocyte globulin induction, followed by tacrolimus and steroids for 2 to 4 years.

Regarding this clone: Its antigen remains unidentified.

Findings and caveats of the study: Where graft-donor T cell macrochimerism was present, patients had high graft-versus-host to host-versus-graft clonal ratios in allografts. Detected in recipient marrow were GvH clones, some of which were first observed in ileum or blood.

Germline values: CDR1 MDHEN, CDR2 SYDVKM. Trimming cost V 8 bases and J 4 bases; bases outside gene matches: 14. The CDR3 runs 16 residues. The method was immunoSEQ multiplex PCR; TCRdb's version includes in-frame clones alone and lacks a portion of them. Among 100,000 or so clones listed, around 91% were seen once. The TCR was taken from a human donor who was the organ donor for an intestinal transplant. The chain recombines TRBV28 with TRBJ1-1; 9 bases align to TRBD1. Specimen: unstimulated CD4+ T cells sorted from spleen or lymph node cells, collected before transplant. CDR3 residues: CASSKLMGQGSTEAFF. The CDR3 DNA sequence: TGTGCCAGCTCCAAACTGATGGGACAGGGCTCCACTGAAGCTTTCTTT.